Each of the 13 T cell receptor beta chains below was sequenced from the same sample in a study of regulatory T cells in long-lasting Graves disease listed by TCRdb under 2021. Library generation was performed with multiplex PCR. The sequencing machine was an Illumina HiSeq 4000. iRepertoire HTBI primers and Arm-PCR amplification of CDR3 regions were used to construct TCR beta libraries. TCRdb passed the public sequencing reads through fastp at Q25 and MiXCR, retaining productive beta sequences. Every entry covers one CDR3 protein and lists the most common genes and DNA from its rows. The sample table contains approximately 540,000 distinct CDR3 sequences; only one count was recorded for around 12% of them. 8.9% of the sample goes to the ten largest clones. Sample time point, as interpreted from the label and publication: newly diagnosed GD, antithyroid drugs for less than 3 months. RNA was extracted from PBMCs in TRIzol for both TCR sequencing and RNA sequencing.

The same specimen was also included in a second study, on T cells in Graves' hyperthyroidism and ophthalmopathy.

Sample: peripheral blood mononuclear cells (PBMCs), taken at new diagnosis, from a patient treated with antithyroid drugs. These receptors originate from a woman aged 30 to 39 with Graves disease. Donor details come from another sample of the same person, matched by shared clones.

CDR3 nucleotide sequence: TGCAGTGCCCCGGGACAGTGGGGTAGTTCACCCCTCCACTTT. Its translation is CSAPGQWGSSPLHF. V usage is TRBV20-1 and J usage is TRBJ1-6, with 7 bases lining up with TRBD1. Germline V gene data show CDR1 as DFQATT and CDR2 as SNEGSKA (reference sequence). CDR3 length: 14 residues. Trimming at V came to 6 bases and at J to 9 bases, leaving 11 bases not matched to a gene.

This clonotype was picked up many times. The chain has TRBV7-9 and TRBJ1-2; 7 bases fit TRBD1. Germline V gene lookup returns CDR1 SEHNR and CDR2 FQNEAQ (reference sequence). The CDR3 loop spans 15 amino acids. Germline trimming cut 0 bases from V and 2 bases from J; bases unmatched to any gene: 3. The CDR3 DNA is TGTGCCAGCAGCTTAGCGGGACAGCAGAACTATGGCTACACCTTC. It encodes CASSLAGQQNYGYTF. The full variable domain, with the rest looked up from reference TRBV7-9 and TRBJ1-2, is DTGVSQNPRHKITKRGQNVTFRCDPISEHNRLYWYRQTLGQGPEFLTYFQNEAQLEKSRLLSDRFSAERPKGSFSTLEIQRTEQGDSAMYLCASSLAGQQNYGYTFGSGTRLTVV.

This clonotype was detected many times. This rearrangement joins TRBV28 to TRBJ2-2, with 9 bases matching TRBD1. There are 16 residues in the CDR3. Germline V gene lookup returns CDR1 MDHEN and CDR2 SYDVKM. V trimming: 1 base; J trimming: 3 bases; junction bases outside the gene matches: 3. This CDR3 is CASSLFGQGYTGELFF. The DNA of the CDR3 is TGTGCCAGCAGTTTATTCGGACAGGGGTACACCGGGGAGCTGTTTTTT. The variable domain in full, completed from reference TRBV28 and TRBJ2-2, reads DVKVTQSSRYLVKRTGEKVFLECVQDMDHENMFWYRQDPGLGLRLIYFSYDVKMKEKGDIPEGYSVSREKKERFSLILESASTNQTSMYLCASSLFGQGYTGELFFGEGSRLTVL.

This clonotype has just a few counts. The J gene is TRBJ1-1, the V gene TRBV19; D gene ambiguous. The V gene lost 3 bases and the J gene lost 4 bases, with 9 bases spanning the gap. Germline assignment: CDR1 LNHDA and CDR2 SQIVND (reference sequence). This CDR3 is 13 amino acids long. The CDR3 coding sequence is TGTGCCAGTAGTATCCTCGGTTTCACTGAAGCTTTCTTT. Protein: CASSILGFTEAFF.

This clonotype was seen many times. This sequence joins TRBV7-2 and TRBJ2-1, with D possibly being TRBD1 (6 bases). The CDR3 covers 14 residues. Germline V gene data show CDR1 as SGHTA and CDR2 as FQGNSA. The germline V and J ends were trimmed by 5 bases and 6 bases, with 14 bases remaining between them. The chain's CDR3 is CASSGYGQSNEQFF. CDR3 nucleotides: TGTGCCAGCAGCGGATACGGACAGAGCAATGAGCAGTTCTTC.

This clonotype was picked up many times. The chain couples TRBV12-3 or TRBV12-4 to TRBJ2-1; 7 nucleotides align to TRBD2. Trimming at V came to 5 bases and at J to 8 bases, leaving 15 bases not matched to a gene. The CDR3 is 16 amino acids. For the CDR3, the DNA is TGTGCCAGCAGTCCTGAAGGGAGGGCCCTTTTACATGAGCAGTTCTTC. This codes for CASSPEGRALLHEQFF.

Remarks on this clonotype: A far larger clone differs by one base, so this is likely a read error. The CDR3, as DNA: TGCAGTGCCCAGACCTGGACAGGCCGGACCTACACTGAAGCTTTCTTT. Encoded protein: CSAQTWTGRTYTEAFF. The chain uses TRBV20-1 and TRBJ2-3; 7 bases fit TRBD1. The DNA matches TRBJ1-1 better at its end, which makes the J call doubtful. The CDR3 sequence is 16 residues long. Looked up from germline, CDR1 is DFQATT and CDR2 is SNEGSKA (reference sequence).

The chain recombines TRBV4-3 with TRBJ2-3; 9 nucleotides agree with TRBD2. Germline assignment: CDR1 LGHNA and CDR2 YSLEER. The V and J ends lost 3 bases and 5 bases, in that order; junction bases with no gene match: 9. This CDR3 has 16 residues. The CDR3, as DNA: TGCGCCAGCAGCCATTTCATCGAACTAGCGGGAGATACGCAGTATTTT. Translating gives CASSHFIELAGDTQYF.

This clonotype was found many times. CDR3: CASSLTWDRISYEQYF. CDR3 sequence (DNA): TGTGCCAGCAGTTTGACCTGGGACAGGATCTCCTACGAGCAGTACTTC. The chain joins TRBV28 to TRBJ2-7; TRBD1 matches at 8 bases. Germline CDR1 and CDR2: MDHEN and SYDVKM. The V gene end was trimmed by 3 bases and the J gene end by 0 bases; junction bases not matched to a gene: 7. This CDR3 is built from 16 residues.

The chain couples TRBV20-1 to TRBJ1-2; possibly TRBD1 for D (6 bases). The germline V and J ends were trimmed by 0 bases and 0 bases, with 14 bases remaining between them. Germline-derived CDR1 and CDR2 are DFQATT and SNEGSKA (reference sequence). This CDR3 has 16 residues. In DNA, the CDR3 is TGCAGTGCTAGAGATCGACGGGGGGACACTAACTATGGCTACACCTTC. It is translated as CSARDRRGDTNYGYTF.

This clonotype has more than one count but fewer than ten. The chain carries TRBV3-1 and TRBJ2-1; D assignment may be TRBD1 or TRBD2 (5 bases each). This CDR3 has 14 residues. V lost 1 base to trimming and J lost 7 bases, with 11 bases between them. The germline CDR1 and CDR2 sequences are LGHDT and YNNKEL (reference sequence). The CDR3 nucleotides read TGTGCCAGCAGCCAAGGGGGACGCCTAAATGAGCAGTTCTTC. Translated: CASSQGGRLNEQFF.

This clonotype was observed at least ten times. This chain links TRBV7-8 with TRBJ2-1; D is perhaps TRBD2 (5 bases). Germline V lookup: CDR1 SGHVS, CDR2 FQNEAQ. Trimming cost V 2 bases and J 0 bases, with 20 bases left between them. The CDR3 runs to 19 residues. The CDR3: CASSLFRLAERSSYNEQFF. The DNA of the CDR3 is TGTGCCAGCAGCTTATTTCGTCTAGCAGAGAGAAGCTCCTACAATGAGCAGTTCTTC. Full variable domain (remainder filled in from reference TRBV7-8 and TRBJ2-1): GAGVSQSPRYKVAKRGQDVALRCDPISGHVSLFWYQQALGQGPEFLTYFQNEAQLDKSGLPSDRFFAERPEGSVSTLKIQRTQQEDSAVYLCASSLFRLAERSSYNEQFFGPGTRLTVL.

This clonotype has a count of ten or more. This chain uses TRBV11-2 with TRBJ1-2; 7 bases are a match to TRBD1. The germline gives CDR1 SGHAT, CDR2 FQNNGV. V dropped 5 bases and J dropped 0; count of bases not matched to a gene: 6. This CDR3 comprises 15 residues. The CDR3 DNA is TGTGCCAGCAGCCTAGGGACAGTAGCTAACTATGGCTACACCTTC. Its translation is CASSLGTVANYGYTF.